This T cell receptor (beta chain) was captured by sequencing in a study of control samples from healthy donors and cancer patients (dated by TCRdb to about 2020). Library creation used the immunoSEQ multiplex PCR assay. This immuneACCESS table, as held by TCRdb, lists in-frame sequences with V and J called but not all clones. Of the missing ones, under half trace to an unresolved V gene in checked studies; the others have no known cause. This sample has around 80,000 clones in its table, and 91% of those were observed once. Of the sample, 15% to 20% is held by the ten largest clones. There are 17 amino acids in the CDR3, from cysteine to phenylalanine inclusive. The retained sequence is limited to the CDR3, 51 bases, with the frame set at the first base. V is pruned by 3 bases and J by 3 bases, leaving 13 bases of the junction without a gene match. The germline V gene yields SGHTA for CDR1 and FQGNSA for CDR2.

Notes on this clone: Its antigen remains undetermined. No much larger clonotype is one base removed from it; base qualities were not supplied.

What was sequenced was blood. The sequence came from a man aged 45 to 65 in good health. The chain couples TRBV7-2 to TRBJ2-5; 7 bases in the middle match TRBD2. Read as DNA, the sequence is TGTGCCAGCAGCTTCCCCGAAGATGGGGAGGGAGAAGAGACCCAGTACTTC. The encoded protein is CASSFPEDGEGEETQYF.